This T cell receptor (beta chain) was sequenced during a study of Ad26.COV2.S vaccination and SARS-CoV-2 variants. The study's findings and limits: Total T cell responses may have been underestimated by the TCR breadth and depth analyses. Researchers reported similar non-spike TCR breadth in vaccine and placebo recipients. Breadth, reportedly substantial, characterized the spike-specific CD8+ and CD4+ T cell responses after vaccination. The placebo group had lower spike-specific TCR breadth than the vaccine recipients did.

From germline, CDR1 is MRHNA and CDR2 SNTAGT. This CDR3 is 14 amino acids long. The V end was cut by 6 bases, the J end by 1 base, with 12 bases between. Worth noting for this clone: As yet, its antigen is unknown.

Data came from immunoSEQ multiplex PCR; TCRdb stores just in-frame clones and leaves some out. The sample carries about 350,000 clones, about 90% recorded once. Sequencing used peripheral blood, obtained after recovery from COVID-19. The receptor comes from a human donor who had recovered from COVID-19. The rearrangement links TRBV6-4 to TRBJ1-1, with D hard to call. The CDR3 region has the DNA TGTGCCAGCAGGACCCTGATAGGGAACACTGAAGCTTTCTTT. Its protein is CASRTLIGNTEAFF.